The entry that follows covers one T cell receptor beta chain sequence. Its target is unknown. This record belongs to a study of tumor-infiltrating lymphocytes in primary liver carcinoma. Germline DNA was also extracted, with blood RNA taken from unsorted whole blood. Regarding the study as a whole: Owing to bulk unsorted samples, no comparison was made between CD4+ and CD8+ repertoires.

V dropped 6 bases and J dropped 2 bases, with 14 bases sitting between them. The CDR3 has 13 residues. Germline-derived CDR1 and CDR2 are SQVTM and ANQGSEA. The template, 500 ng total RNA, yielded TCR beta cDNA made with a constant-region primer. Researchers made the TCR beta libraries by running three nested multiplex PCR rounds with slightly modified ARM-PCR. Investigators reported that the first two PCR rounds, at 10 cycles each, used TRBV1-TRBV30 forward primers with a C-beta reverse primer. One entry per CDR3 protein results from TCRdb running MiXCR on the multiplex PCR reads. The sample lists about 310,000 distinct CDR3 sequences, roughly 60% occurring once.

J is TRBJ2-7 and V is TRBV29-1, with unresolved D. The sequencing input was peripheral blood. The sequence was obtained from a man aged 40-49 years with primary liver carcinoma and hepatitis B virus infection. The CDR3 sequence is CSVYGLPPYEQYF. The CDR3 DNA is TGCAGCGTCTACGGCTTGCCCCCCTACGAGCAGTACTTC.